This T cell receptor beta chain was recovered during a study of blood T cells in healthy people across ages. It was with a sample-barcoded 5' primer and a J-beta primer mix that a second PCR of roughly 7 to 12 cycles was run. MiXCR was run by TCRdb on the 5' RACE reads, yielding one entry per CDR3 protein. The repertoire holds roughly 1.7 million distinct CDR3 sequences, with around 36% as singletons. CDR1 and CDR2 from the germline V gene are KGHDR and SFDVKD. There are 16 residues in the CDR3. V was cut by 5 bases and J by 4 bases, with 18 bases left in between. The chain joins TRBV24-1 to TRBJ2-3, with D perhaps TRBD2 (5 bases). This TCR was sampled from a woman in her twenties or thirties in good health. Material: blood. CDR3 coding DNA: TGTGCCACCAGTGTTCCCCGCGACGGGAAGGCAGATACGCAGTATTTT. Translating gives CATSVPRDGKADTQYF.